A single T cell receptor (beta chain) is shown here with its context. Antigen specificity is unknown. The record originates from a study of T cell responses to AZD1222 COVID-19 vaccine. Across the whole study: Second-dose recipients at about 4 or about 12 weeks were treated as one pooled group. Regarding the study as a whole: AZD1222 recipients seropositive at baseline numbered only 6 or 7. The donors showed a predominance of white British ancestry and of females, with possible underestimation of clonal diversity. After two AZD1222 doses, spike-specific TCR breadth and depth rose versus day 0.

Using immunoSEQ multiplex PCR, the repertoire was profiled, and TCRdb retains in-frame clones only, with some absent. Among 95,000 to 100,000 clones listed, almost 90% were seen once. CDR1 and CDR2 from the germline V gene are LNHNV and YYDKDF (reference sequence). The CDR3 has 12 amino acids. Trimming stripped 0 bases from V and 2 bases from J, with 2 bases between. The receptor was isolated from an adult in good health. V and J are TRBV15 and TRBJ2-7; D is ambiguous. Sequenced here: peripheral blood, sampled on day 0 of AZD1222 vaccination. In nucleotides, the CDR3 is TGTGCCACCAGCAGAGACGCCTACGAGCAGTACTTC. This codes for CATSRDAYEQYF.